These 4 T cell receptor beta chains share one sample of origin, sequenced in a study of CD8+ T cells in alopecia areata. The treatment was: oral pan-JAK inhibitor, 5-10 mg twice daily. RNA extraction was followed by reverse transcription into cDNA, which acted as the sequencing template. The repertoire was sequenced with immunoSEQ multiplex PCR; TCRdb's copy has only in-frame clones and lacks some. The table shows under 350,000 clones, with 55% to 75% occurring only once. This specimen was CD4+ T cells sorted from blood, taken at week 24, from a patient treated with tofacitinib. Source of these receptors: a human donor with alopecia areata.

This chain joins TRBV2 and TRBJ2-6; TRBD1 is a possible D gene (5 bases). Germline V gene data show CDR1 as SNHLY and CDR2 as FYNNEI. The CDR3 covers 14 residues. V was shortened by 7 bases and J by 4 bases, with 11 bases between the two germline ends. As DNA, the CDR3 is TGTGCCAGCAAGGTGGGGCCCGGGGCCAACGTCCTGACTTTC. Translated: CASKVGPGANVLTF. Full variable domain (remainder filled in from reference TRBV2 and TRBJ2-6): EPEVTQTPSHQVTQMGQEVILRCVPISNHLYFYWYRQILGQKVEFLVSFYNNEISEKSEIFDDQFSVERPDGSNFTLKIRSTKLEDSAMYFCASKVGPGANVLTFGAGSRLTVL.

The V and J genes are TRBV5-6 and TRBJ2-7; 7 bases agree with TRBD2. Germline V gene data show CDR1 as SGHDT and CDR2 as YYEEEE. V was clipped by 0 bases and J by 0 bases; unmatched bases: 9. CDR3 length: 17 amino acids. Here the CDR3 DNA reads TGTGCCAGCAGCTTGGAGGTGGGAGGGGCCTCCTCCTACGAGCAGTACTTC. It encodes CASSLEVGGASSYEQYF.

In this sample, this clone turned up a few times. The rearrangement uses TRBV18 and TRBJ1-1, with TRBD1 as a possible D gene (5 bases). With 3 bases removed from V and 6 bases from J, the gap between germline ends came to 17 bases. Germline-derived CDR1 and CDR2 are KGHSH and LQKENI. CDR3 size: 15 residues. The CDR3 DNA follows: TGTGCCAGCTCACCTCCCGGGACCCCCGGGGCTGAAGCTTTCTTT. Its protein is CASSPPGTPGAEAFF.

This clone was found many times. V gene TRBV30 combines with J gene TRBJ1-4; no clear D gene. CDR1 is GTSNPN and CDR2 is SVGIG in the germline V gene (reference sequence). The V and J ends lost 4 bases and 0 bases respectively, with 9 bases between them. CDR3 size: 14 residues. The CDR3 sequence: CAWKAPATNEKLFF. The DNA for the CDR3 is TGTGCCTGGAAAGCACCTGCAACTAATGAAAAACTGTTTTTT.